The 18 T cell receptor beta chains in this list originate from one sample, sequenced in a study of blood T cells in healthy people across ages. It was with a sample-barcoded 5' primer and a J-beta primer mix that a second PCR of roughly 7 to 12 cycles was run. TCRdb re-derived calls from the 5' RACE reads in MiXCR, one entry per CDR3 protein. Of roughly 800,000 distinct CDR3 sequences in the sample, roughly 35% were seen once. Sample: blood. All receptors come from a man between 18 and 29 years old in good health.

This clonotype was seen a few times. The chain links TRBV6-5 to TRBJ2-7; D might be TRBD1 (6 bases). The end of the DNA fits TRBJ2-5 better, so the J call may be wrong. Looked up from germline, CDR1 is MNHEY and CDR2 is SVGAGI. The CDR3 sequence is 14 residues long. CDR3 sequence reads: CASSLTGSLETQYF. The CDR3 DNA sequence: TGTGCCAGCAGCCTAACAGGGTCCTTGGAGACCCAGTACTTC.

This CDR3 is CASSSLALVNKQFF. The CDR3 DNA follows: TGTGCCAGCAGCTCCCTCGCCCTTGTTAATAAGCAGTTCTTC. The chain links TRBV7-9 to TRBJ2-1; D remains unclear. In germline, CDR1 is SEHNR, CDR2 FQNEAQ (reference sequence). This CDR3 has 14 residues. V dropped 4 bases and J dropped 11 bases, with 18 bases sitting between them.

Points on this clonotype: An end of the junction does not agree with germline; a read error may underlie this. V is TRBV20-1 and J is TRBJ2-3; TRBD2 aligns across 10 bases. CDR1 and CDR2 (germline): DFQATT, SNEGSKA (reference sequence). This CDR3 contains 16 residues. The CDR3 spells CSARVQRGGGTDAQYF. The CDR3 coding sequence is TGCAGTGCTAGAGTCCAGCGGGGGGGCGGCACAGATGCGCAGTATTTT.

The rearrangement uses TRBV12-3 or TRBV12-4 and TRBJ2-7; D not resolved. The end of the DNA is better explained by TRBJ2-4, so the J call may be wrong. This CDR3 is 12 amino acids long. The CDR3 DNA reads as TGTGCCAGCAGTATGGCGGAAAACATTCAGTACTTC. Translated: CASSMAENIQYF.

The V gene is TRBV21-1, the J gene TRBJ1-5. TRBV21-1 is marked as a pseudogene. The CDR3 has 15 amino acids. CDR3 residues: CASGREGTGNQPQHF. DNA of the CDR3: TGTGCCAGCGGAAGAGAGGGAACTGGCAATCAGCCCCAGCATTTT.

This clonotype has a count of ten or more. The chain has TRBV6-4 and TRBJ2-3; 10 bases agree with TRBD1. CDR3 length equals 15 residues. Per the germline V gene, CDR1 is MRHNA and CDR2 is SNTAGT. The J segment lost 4 bases and the V segment lost 4 bases, leaving 5 bases of the junction unmatched. The DNA for the CDR3 is TGTGCCAGCAGTGCCGGACAGGGGGGGTCAGATACGCAGTATTTT. This translates into CASSAGQGGSDTQYF.

The rearrangement links TRBV12-3 or TRBV12-4 to TRBJ1-5; no firm D call. The CDR3 contains 12 residues. V dropped 4 bases and J dropped 6 bases, with 7 bases sitting between them. CDR3 region: CASSSVAQPQHF. The CDR3 nucleotides read TGTGCCAGCAGTTCCGTCGCTCAGCCCCAGCATTTT.

The J gene is TRBJ1-4, the V gene TRBV20-1; D gene uncertain. This CDR3 spans 15 amino acids. The germline gives CDR1 DFQATT, CDR2 SNEGSKA (reference sequence). Trimming cost V 3 bases and J 7 bases, with 18 bases left between them. CDR3 sequence: CSASGRVSVGEKLFF. CDR3 bases: TGCAGTGCTAGCGGGAGGGTGTCGGTTGGTGAAAAACTGTTTTTT.

This chain joins TRBV6-2 or TRBV6-3 and TRBJ2-1; D might be TRBD2 (6 bases). Germline V gives CDR1 MNHEY, CDR2 SVGEGT. Between the trimmed V and J ends, which lost 2 bases and 5 bases, there was a span of 16 bases. CDR3 size: 16 residues. In DNA, the CDR3 is TGTGCCAGCAGTTACGGGACTGGCACCAATAACAATGAGCAGTTCTTC. Encoded protein: CASSYGTGTNNNEQFF.

This clonotype was detected a few times. The chain is built from TRBV6-5 and TRBJ1-6; 8 bases align to TRBD1. The CDR3 length is 15 residues. Looked up from germline, CDR1 is MNHEY and CDR2 is SVGAGI. V lost 2 bases and J lost 7; bases outside the gene matches: 4. The CDR3 DNA follows: TGTGCCAGCAGTTACGTTACAGGGGGAAATTCACCCCTCCACTTT. It yields the protein CASSYVTGGNSPLHF.

Many counts were recorded for this clonotype. The CDR3 DNA sequence: TGTGCCTCCGGAACATCCGCTGGTTATCAGCCCCAGCATTTT. It yields the protein CASGTSAGYQPQHF. The chain joins TRBV12-3 or TRBV12-4 to TRBJ1-5; D is unclear. The V gene lost 11 bases and the J gene lost 5 bases, with 19 bases spanning the gap. CDR3 size: 14 residues.

The table lists this clonotype with a few counts. The chain links TRBV15 to TRBJ1-5, with D tentatively TRBD1 (6 bases). Trimming cost V 3 bases and J 0 bases, with 6 bases left between them. Germline lookup yields CDR1 LNHNV and CDR2 YYDKDF (reference sequence). This CDR3 has 14 residues. The DNA of the CDR3 is TGTGCCACCAGCAGGGACAGTAGCAATCAGCCCCAGCATTTT. Translating gives CATSRDSSNQPQHF.

The chain carries TRBV10-2 and TRBJ2-2; TRBD1 matches 9 bases. Germline CDR1 WSHSY, CDR2 SAAADI. This CDR3 is 17 amino acids long. With V trimmed by 4 bases and J by 4 bases, 10 bases remained unmatched. In DNA form, the CDR3 reads TGCGCCAGCAGTGGGAGACGACAGGGGGAAGGCACCGGGGAGCTGTTTTTT. It specifies CASSGRRQGEGTGELFF.

This clonotype was counted at least ten times. This may stem from a read error, because a much larger clone lies one nucleotide away. The rearrangement joins TRBV5-1 to TRBJ2-7; D might be TRBD1 (5 bases). The CDR3 spans 14 residues. Germline V gives CDR1 SGHRS, CDR2 YFSETQ. V lost 4 bases to trimming and J lost 4 bases, with 15 bases between them. The CDR3 spells CASSVALGAYEQYF. CDR3 nucleotides: TGCGCCAGCAGCGTGGCCTTAGGGGCATACGAGCAGTACTTC.

V gene TRBV10-3 combines with J gene TRBJ2-5; 11 bases are a match to TRBD2. Germline V gene lookup returns CDR1 ENHRY and CDR2 SYGVKD. Trimming at V came to 6 bases and at J to 2 bases, leaving 2 bases not matched to a gene. This CDR3 contains 14 residues. The CDR3 region is CAIRGLADQETQYF. CDR3 DNA: TGTGCCATCAGGGGACTAGCGGATCAAGAGACCCAGTACTTC.

This clonotype was picked up a small number of times. The chain joins TRBV14 to TRBJ1-2; D possibly corresponds to TRBD1 (5 bases). The length of the CDR3 is 13 residues. The V gene lost 4 bases and the J gene lost 8 bases, with 14 bases spanning the gap. Germline V gives CDR1 SGHDN, CDR2 FVKESK. This CDR3 is CASSLWGREGYTF. Written as DNA, the CDR3 is TGTGCCAGCAGCCTTTGGGGACGCGAGGGCTACACCTTC.

The genes are TRBV4-3 and TRBJ2-3; 7 bases match TRBD1. The ends lost 3 bases at V and 0 bases at J; junction bases unmatched: 3. Germline CDR1 reads LGHNA; CDR2 reads YSLEER. The CDR3 loop spans 15 amino acids. CDR3 protein: CASSQTTGSTDTQYF. The DNA of the CDR3 is TGCGCCAGCAGCCAGACGACAGGGAGCACAGATACGCAGTATTTT.

This clonotype has more than one count but fewer than ten. The chain uses TRBV4-2 and TRBJ2-3; 10 bases line up with TRBD2. This CDR3 region has 18 residues. With 0 bases clipped from V and 0 bases from J, the junction kept 6 bases outside the gene matches. Germline V gives CDR1 LGHNA, CDR2 YNFKEQ. The CDR3, as DNA: TGTGCCAGCAGCCAAGATCAGAGGACTAGCGGAAGCACAGATACGCAGTATTTT. Translation: CASSQDQRTSGSTDTQYF.